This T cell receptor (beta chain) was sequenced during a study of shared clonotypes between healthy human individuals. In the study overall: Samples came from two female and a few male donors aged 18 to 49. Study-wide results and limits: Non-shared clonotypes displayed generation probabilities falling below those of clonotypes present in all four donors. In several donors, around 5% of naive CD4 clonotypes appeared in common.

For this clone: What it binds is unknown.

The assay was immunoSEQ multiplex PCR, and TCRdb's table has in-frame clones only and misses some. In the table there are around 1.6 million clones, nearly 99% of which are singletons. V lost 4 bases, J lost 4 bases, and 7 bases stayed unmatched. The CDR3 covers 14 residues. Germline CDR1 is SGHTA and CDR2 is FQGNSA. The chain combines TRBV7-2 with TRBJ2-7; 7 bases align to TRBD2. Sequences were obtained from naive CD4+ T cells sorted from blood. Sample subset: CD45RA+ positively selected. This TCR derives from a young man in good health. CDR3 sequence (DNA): TGTGCCAGCAGCTATTTTAGGGGAGGGTACGAGCAGTACTTC. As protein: CASSYFRGGYEQYF.